This TCR beta chain was observed in a study of CXCR3-negative and CXCR3-positive naive CD8 T cells. The CDR3 runs 16 residues. CD8+ T cell subsets were each sorted in triplicate, hundreds of thousands of cells apiece. Overall study findings and caveats: TRB CDR3 properties were used to infer TCR strength, and surface CD5 was comparable between naive subsets. Similar TRBV-TRBJ gene usage was seen in naive CXCR3-negative and CXCR3-positive cells, but not in memory cells. CXCR3-expressing naive cells carried TRB CDR3s more hydrophobic than those of CXCR3-negative naive cells. Each naive subset displayed comparably high diversity, whereas memory CD8+ cells displayed much lower diversity.

On this clonotype: The antigen remains unidentified.

The method, 5' RACE with UMI labels, was used to prepare the TRB cDNA libraries. From the 5' RACE reads, TCRdb lists one entry per CDR3 protein and no DNA. The sample table includes more than 75,000 distinct CDR3 sequences. This TCR was recovered from a human donor in good health. Some clones in this sample may be carry-over from other donors' samples. Sequenced input: naive CXCR3+ CD8+ T cells from blood. Subset here: CD45RO-CCR7+CD27+CD95- naive CD8+ T cells expressing CXCR3 (TNR3+). This chain uses TRBV21-1 with TRBJ1-1; TCRdb gives TRBD1 as the D gene, but with no DNA this cannot be confirmed. TRBV21-1 is an annotated pseudogene. CDR3 sequence: CASSIGTVEKQTEAFF.